A single sample gave rise to the 8 T cell receptor beta chains below, sequenced in a study of shared clonotypes between healthy human individuals. Method: immunoSEQ multiplex PCR; TCRdb's copy keeps in-frame clones and lacks some. The sample includes about 92,000 clones, approximately 63% of them seen just once. Sequenced: memory CD8+ T cells sorted from blood. The subset here: CD45RO+ cells pooled with CCR7-negative TemRA cells. These receptors were taken from a man between 25 and 39 years old in good health.

V gene TRBV19 combines with J gene TRBJ2-2; D remains unclear. CDR3 length equals 15 residues. Germline-derived CDR1 and CDR2 are LNHDA and SQIVND (reference sequence). Trimming cost V 10 bases and J 4 bases, with 19 bases left between them. The chain's CDR3 is CATRVGKRATGELFF. CDR3 nucleotide sequence: TGTGCCACTAGGGTAGGGAAAAGGGCCACCGGGGAGCTGTTTTTT.

The chain links TRBV2 to TRBJ1-1; possibly TRBD1 for D (6 bases). This CDR3 spans 14 amino acids. Per the germline V gene, CDR1 is SNHLY and CDR2 is FYNNEI. The V and J ends lost 7 bases and 3 bases respectively, with 15 bases between them. In nucleotides, the CDR3 is TGTGCCAGCATTCCCTTGTACAGGGACACTGAAGCTTTCTTT. The encoded protein is CASIPLYRDTEAFF.

The genes are TRBV5-6 and TRBJ2-7; TRBD1 agrees at 8 bases. Germline trimming cut 4 bases from V and 1 base from J; bases unmatched to any gene: 10. Germline lookup yields CDR1 SGHDT and CDR2 YYEEEE. The CDR3 runs to 16 residues. The CDR3 sequence: CASSPWRDRRSYEQYF. The CDR3 coding sequence is TGTGCCAGCAGCCCTTGGAGGGACAGGCGATCCTACGAGCAGTACTTC.

This rearrangement joins TRBV29-1 to TRBJ2-1; 7 bases are shared with TRBD2. Germline trimming cut 7 bases from V and 0 bases from J; bases unmatched to any gene: 6. CDR1 and CDR2 (germline): SQVTM, ANQGSEA. This CDR3 has 14 amino acids. The CDR3 DNA is TGCAGCGCCCAAACTAGCGACTCCTACAATGAGCAGTTCTTC. Protein product: CSAQTSDSYNEQFF.

The CDR3 DNA is TGCGCCAGCAGCCCCGGTAGGGGGCGTGGGGCAGAGACCCAGTACTTC. The encoded protein is CASSPGRGRGAETQYF. The J gene is TRBJ2-5, the V gene TRBV5-1, with 7 bases aligning to TRBD1. Germline lookup yields CDR1 SGHRS and CDR2 YFSETQ. The V gene end was trimmed by 4 bases and the J gene end by 4 bases; junction bases not matched to a gene: 13. This CDR3 is built from 16 residues.

The chain recombines TRBV5-6 with TRBJ2-7, with 10 bases identical to TRBD2. CDR1 SGHDT and CDR2 YYEEEE come from the germline V gene. Trimming at V came to 4 bases and at J to 0 bases, leaving 4 bases not matched to a gene. There are 15 residues in the CDR3. This chain's CDR3 is CASSGGTSDSYEQYF. DNA of the CDR3: TGTGCCAGCAGCGGTGGGACTAGCGACTCCTACGAGCAGTACTTC.

This clone has only one observation. This chain connects TRBV6-5 to TRBJ2-7; 9 bases align to TRBD2. The ends lost 6 bases at V and 6 bases at J; junction bases unmatched: 9. The germline V gene has CDR1 MNHEY and CDR2 SVGAGI. The length of the CDR3 is 14 residues. CDR3 DNA sequence: TGTGCCAGCAGCTTAGACCTAGCGGGATTCGAGCAGTACTTC. Translated: CASSLDLAGFEQYF.

This clone was seen only a few times. The gene calls are TRBV14 and TRBJ2-7; TRBD1 is a possible D gene (6 bases). In germline, CDR1 is SGHDN, CDR2 FVKESK. V lost 4 bases and J lost 4, with 14 bases in between. The CDR3 length is 14 residues. The CDR3 sequence is CASSPQGPLYEQYF. Here the CDR3 DNA reads TGTGCCAGCAGCCCCCAGGGGCCCCTTTACGAGCAGTACTTC. The full variable domain, rest sourced from reference TRBV14 and TRBJ2-7, is EAGVTQFPSHSVIEKGQTVTLRCDPISGHDNLYWYRRVMGKEIKFLLHFVKESKQDESGMPNNRFLAERTGGTYSTLKVQPAELEDSGVYFCASSPQGPLYEQYFGPGTRLTVT.